Shown below are 9 T cell receptor beta chains from a single sample sequenced in a study of blood T cell repertoires in COVID-19. Profiling relied on immunoSEQ multiplex PCR, and the TCRdb table lists in-frame clones only, not all of them. The sample comprises hundreds of thousands of clones, about 86% of which are singletons, and roughly 3.8% rests with the top ten. The sample taken for sequencing was PBMCs or T cells enriched from blood (not recorded which). All receptors come from a woman aged 40 to 49 with acute COVID-19.

The J gene is TRBJ2-1, the V gene TRBV24-1; 12 bases map to TRBD2. Looked up from germline, CDR1 is KGHDR and CDR2 is SFDVKD. CDR3 size: 16 residues. V trimming: 10 bases; J trimming: 8 bases; junction bases outside the gene matches: 14. CDR3 DNA sequence: TGTGCCACTGACCCGGGTGGACTAGCGGGACTGGATGAGCAGTTCTTC. Translating it yields CATDPGGLAGLDEQFF.

The rearrangement links TRBV7-2 to TRBJ2-7; D call uncertain. Germline-derived CDR1 and CDR2 are SGHTA and FQGNSA. V shed 3 bases and J shed 5 bases, with 8 bases lying between them. This CDR3 is 12 amino acids long. CDR3 in amino acids: CASSLYSHEQYF. CDR3 bases: TGTGCCAGCAGCTTGTATAGCCACGAGCAGTACTTC.

This chain links TRBV14 with TRBJ2-3; D might be TRBD2 (5 bases). Germline V gene lookup returns CDR1 SGHDN and CDR2 FVKESK. The CDR3 consists of 12 residues. The germline V and J ends were trimmed by 4 bases and 8 bases, with 10 bases remaining between them. The CDR3, as DNA: TGTGCCAGCAGCCGGGTCCGGGGTACGCAGTATTTT. Translated, it gives CASSRVRGTQYF.

The chain carries TRBV3-1 (or the pseudogene TRBV3-2) and TRBJ1-4; D is ambiguous. Trimming left V 3 bases short and J 5 bases short, with 10 bases between. The CDR3 loop spans 14 amino acids. Germline loops: CDR1 LGHDT, CDR2 YNNKEL (reference sequence). The CDR3 DNA sequence: TGTGCCAGCAGCCATAGAAGGGAGAATGAAAAACTGTTTTTT. This translates into CASSHRRENEKLFF.

The chain links TRBV7-9 to TRBJ1-2, with D possibly matching TRBD1 (5 bases). The germline V gene encodes CDR1 SEHNR and CDR2 FQNEAQ (reference sequence). CDR3 length: 14 residues. Between the trimmed V and J ends, which lost 7 bases and 2 bases, there was a span of 14 bases. The CDR3 sequence: CASTAVGGNYGYTF. The CDR3 bases are TGTGCCAGCACCGCTGTCGGGGGGAACTATGGCTACACCTTC.

This clone was recorded only once. The chain recombines TRBV29-1 with TRBJ2-7; TRBD1 matches 8 bases. Germline loops: CDR1 SQVTM, CDR2 ANQGSEA. This CDR3 comprises 12 residues. V lost 4 bases to trimming and J lost 5 bases; unmatched junction nucleotides: 4. In DNA form, the CDR3 reads TGCAGCGTTGTGGGACAGGTCAACGAGCAGTACTTC. It encodes CSVVGQVNEQYF.

The V and J genes are TRBV27 and TRBJ2-2; D perhaps matches TRBD1 (5 bases). Germline CDR1 and CDR2: MNHEY and SMNVEV (reference sequence). Trimming shortened V by 8 bases and J by 0 bases, and 13 bases separated the two germline ends. The CDR3 spans 15 residues. CDR3 in amino acids: CASGPTVTNTGELFF. The CDR3 DNA sequence: TGTGCCAGCGGTCCGACAGTTACGAACACCGGGGAGCTGTTTTTT.

The chain employs TRBV11-2 and TRBJ1-1; TRBD1 might be the D (5 bases). The V gene's germline CDR1 is SGHAT and CDR2 FQNNGV. This CDR3 has 14 amino acids. V was shortened by 5 bases and J by 13 bases, with 23 bases between the two germline ends. The CDR3 nucleotides read TGTGCCAGCAGCCGAGTCCGGGCCGGGGGTTTTGGTTTCTTT. Its protein is CASSRVRAGGFGFF.

This clone was seen once. CDR3 protein: CASSPIVSSSTDTQYF. DNA for the CDR3: TGTGCCAGCTCACCAATCGTGAGTTCCAGCACAGATACGCAGTATTTT. The chain carries TRBV18 and TRBJ2-3, with no clear D. CDR3 length equals 16 residues. V was cut by 2 bases and J by 0 bases, with 12 bases left in between. Per germline, CDR1 KGHSH and CDR2 LQKENI.